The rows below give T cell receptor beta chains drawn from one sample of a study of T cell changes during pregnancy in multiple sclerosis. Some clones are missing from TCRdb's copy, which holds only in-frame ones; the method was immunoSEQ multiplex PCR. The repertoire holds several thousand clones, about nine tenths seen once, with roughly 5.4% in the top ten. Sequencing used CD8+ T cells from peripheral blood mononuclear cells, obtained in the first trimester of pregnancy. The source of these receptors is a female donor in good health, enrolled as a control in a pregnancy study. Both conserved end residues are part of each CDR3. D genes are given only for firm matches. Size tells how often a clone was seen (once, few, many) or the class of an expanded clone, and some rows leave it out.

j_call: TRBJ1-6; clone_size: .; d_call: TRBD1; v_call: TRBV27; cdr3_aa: CASSLSTGRVSPLHF; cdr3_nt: TGTGCCAGCAGTCTATCGACAGGGAGAGTATCACCCCTCCACTTT
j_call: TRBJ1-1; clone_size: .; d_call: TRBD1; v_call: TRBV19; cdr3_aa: CASSQRQGANTEAFF; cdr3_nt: TGTGCCAGTAGTCAACGACAGGGTGCCAACACTGAAGCTTTCTTT
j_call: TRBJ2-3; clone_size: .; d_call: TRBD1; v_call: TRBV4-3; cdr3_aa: CASSYDRVTDTQYF; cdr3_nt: TGCGCCAGCAGCTACGACAGGGTGACAGATACGCAGTATTTT
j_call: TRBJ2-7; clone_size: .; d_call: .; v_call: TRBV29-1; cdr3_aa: CSVGFRVHEQYF; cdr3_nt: TGCAGCGTTGGATTCAGGGTCCACGAGCAGTACTTC
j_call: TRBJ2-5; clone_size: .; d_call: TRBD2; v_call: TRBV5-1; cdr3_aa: CASSLGPAGVLETQYF; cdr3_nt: TGCGCCAGCAGCCTGGGGCCAGCGGGGGTTCTGGAGACCCAGTACTTC
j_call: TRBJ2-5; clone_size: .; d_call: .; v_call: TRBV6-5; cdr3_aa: CASSYFRGQETQYF; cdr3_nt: TGTGCCAGCAGTTACTTCAGGGGCCAAGAGACCCAGTACTTC
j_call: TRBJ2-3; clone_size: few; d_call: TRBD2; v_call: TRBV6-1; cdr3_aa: CASTKLAGGTDTQYF; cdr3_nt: TGTGCCAGCACCAAACTCGCGGGGGGGACAGATACGCAGTATTTT
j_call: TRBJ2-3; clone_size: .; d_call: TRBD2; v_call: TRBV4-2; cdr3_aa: CASSQEGGTSWDTQYF; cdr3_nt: TGTGCCAGCAGCCAAGAGGGAGGGACTAGTTGGGATACGCAGTATTTT
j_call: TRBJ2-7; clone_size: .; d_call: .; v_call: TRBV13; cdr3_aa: CASSFDFYEQYF; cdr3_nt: TGTGCCAGCAGCTTCGACTTCTACGAGCAGTACTTC
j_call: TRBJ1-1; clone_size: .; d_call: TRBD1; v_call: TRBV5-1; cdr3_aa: CASSLAQGQGIEAFF; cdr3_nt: TGCGCCAGCAGCTTGGCCCAGGGACAGGGGATTGAAGCTTTCTTT
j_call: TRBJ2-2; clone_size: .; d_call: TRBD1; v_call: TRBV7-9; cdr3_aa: CASSLHPGQGGTGELFF; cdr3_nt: TGTGCCAGCAGCCTACACCCGGGACAGGGTGGCACCGGGGAGCTGTTTTTT
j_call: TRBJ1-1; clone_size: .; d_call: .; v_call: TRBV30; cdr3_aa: CAWSGYMNTEAFF; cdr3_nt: TGTGCCTGGTCGGGGTACATGAACACTGAAGCTTTCTTT
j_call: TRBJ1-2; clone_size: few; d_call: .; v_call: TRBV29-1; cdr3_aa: CSVEEITGSDGYTF; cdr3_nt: TGCAGCGTTGAAGAAATAACAGGTTCTGACGGCTACACCTTC
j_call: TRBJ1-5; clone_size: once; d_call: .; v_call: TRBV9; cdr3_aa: CASSPGGGDNQPQHF; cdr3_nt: TGTGCCAGCAGCCCAGGAGGGGGGGACAATCAGCCCCAGCATTTT
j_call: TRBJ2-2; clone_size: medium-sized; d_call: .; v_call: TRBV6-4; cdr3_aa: CASSETGANTGELFF; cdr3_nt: TGTGCCAGCAGTGAGACGGGAGCGAACACCGGGGAGCTGTTTTTT
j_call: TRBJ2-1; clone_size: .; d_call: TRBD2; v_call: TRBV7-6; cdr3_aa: CASSPRLAGGPRNEQFF; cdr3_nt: TGTGCCAGCAGCCCCCGACTAGCGGGAGGGCCGCGGAATGAGCAGTTCTTC
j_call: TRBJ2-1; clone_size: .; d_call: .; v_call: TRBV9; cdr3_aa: CASSVDGESYNEQFF; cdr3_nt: TGTGCCAGCAGCGTAGACGGGGAATCCTACAATGAGCAGTTCTTC
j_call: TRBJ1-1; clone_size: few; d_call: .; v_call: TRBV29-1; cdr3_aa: CSAKHNTEAFF; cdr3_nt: TGCAGCGCCAAACACAACACTGAAGCTTTCTTT
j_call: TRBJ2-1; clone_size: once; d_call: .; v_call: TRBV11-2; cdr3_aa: CASILNPGQSYNEQFF; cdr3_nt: TGTGCCAGCATCCTAAACCCAGGACAGTCCTACAATGAGCAGTTCTTC
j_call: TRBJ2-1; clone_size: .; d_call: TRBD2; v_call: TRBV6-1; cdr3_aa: CASSGSGPTSGGAVEQFF; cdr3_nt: TGTGCCAGCAGTGGAAGCGGCCCGACTAGCGGGGGGGCGGTTGAGCAGTTCTTC
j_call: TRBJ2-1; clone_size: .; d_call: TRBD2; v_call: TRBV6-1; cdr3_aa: CASGEIPGTSGYNEQFF; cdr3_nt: TGTGCCAGCGGTGAAATTCCCGGGACTAGCGGCTATAATGAGCAGTTCTTC
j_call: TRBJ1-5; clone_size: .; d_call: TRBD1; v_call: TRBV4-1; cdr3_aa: CASSQELDRGQPQHF; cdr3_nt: TGCGCCAGCAGCCAAGAACTCGACAGGGGCCAGCCCCAGCATTTT
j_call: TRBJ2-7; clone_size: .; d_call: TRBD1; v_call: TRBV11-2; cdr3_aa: CASSLGTGGISSYEQYF; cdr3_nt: TGTGCCAGCAGCCTCGGGACAGGGGGCATTAGCTCCTACGAGCAGTACTTC
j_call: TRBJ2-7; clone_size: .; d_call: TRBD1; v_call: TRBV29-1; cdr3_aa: CSVERGDRPSQYF; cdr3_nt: TGCAGCGTTGAGCGTGGGGACAGACCCAGCCAGTACTTC
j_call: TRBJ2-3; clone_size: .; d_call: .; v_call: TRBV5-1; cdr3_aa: CASRLTHTDTQYF; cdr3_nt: TGCGCCAGCAGATTGACACATACAGATACGCAGTATTTT
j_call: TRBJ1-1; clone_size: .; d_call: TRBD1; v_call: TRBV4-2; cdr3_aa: CASSQDGGQGSAEAFF; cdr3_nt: TGTGCCAGCAGCCAAGACGGGGGACAGGGGTCCGCTGAAGCTTTCTTT
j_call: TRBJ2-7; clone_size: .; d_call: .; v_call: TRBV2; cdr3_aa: CASMGAGGQYF; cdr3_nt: TGTGCCAGCATGGGAGCCGGGGGGCAGTACTTC
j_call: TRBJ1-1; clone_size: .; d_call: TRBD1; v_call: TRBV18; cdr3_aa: CASSPDDQGVNTEAFF; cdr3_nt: TGTGCCAGCTCACCAGACGATCAGGGGGTGAACACTGAAGCTTTCTTT
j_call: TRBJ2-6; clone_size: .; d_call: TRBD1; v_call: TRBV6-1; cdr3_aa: CASSELAGGAGANVLTF; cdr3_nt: TGTGCCAGCAGTGAACTTGCAGGGGGCGCTGGGGCCAACGTCCTGACTTTC
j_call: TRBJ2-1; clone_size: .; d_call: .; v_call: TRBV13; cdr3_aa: CASSLRPPRATGQFF; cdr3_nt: TGTGCCAGCAGCTTAAGACCCCCGAGGGCCACCGGACAGTTCTTC
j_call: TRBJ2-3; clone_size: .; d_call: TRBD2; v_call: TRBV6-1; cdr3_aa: CASSELAGSSTDTQYF; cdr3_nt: TGTGCCAGCAGTGAGCTAGCGGGCTCTAGCACAGATACGCAGTATTTT
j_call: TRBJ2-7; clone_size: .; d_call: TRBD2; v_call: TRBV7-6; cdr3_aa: CASSLTGGGNEQYF; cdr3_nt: TGTGCCAGCAGCTTAACGGGAGGTGGAAACGAGCAGTACTTC
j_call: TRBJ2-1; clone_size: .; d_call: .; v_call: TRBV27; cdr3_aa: CASRVGARFNEQFF; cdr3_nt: TGTGCCAGCAGGGTGGGGGCCAGGTTTAATGAGCAGTTCTTC
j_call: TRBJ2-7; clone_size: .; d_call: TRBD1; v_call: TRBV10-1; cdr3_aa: CASMGPGTGPYEQYF; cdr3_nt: TGCGCCAGCATGGGACCCGGGACAGGACCCTACGAGCAGTACTTC
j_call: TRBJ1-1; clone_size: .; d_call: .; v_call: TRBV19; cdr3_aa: CASSPGLANTEAFF; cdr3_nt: TGTGCCAGTAGTCCCGGACTCGCGAACACTGAAGCTTTCTTT
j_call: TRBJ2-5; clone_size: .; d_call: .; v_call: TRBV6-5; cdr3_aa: CASSPGEGPETQYF; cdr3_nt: TGTGCCAGCAGCCCGGGAGAGGGCCCGGAGACCCAGTACTTC
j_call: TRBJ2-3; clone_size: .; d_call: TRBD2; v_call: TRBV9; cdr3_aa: CASSVGASGGAGGQYF; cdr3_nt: TGTGCCAGCAGCGTAGGGGCTAGCGGGGGGGCCGGCGGGCAGTATTTT
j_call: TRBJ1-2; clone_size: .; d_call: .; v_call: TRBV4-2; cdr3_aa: CASSGGSGEGYTF; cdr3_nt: TGTGCCAGCAGCGGCGGATCCGGGGAAGGCTACACCTTC
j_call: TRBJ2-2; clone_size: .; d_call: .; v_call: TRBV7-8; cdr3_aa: CASSPLIDGVFTGELFF; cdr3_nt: TGTGCCAGCAGCCCCCTAATAGACGGGGTGTTCACCGGGGAGCTGTTTTTT
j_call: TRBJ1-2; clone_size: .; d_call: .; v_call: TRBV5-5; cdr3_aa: CASSSILSGYGYTF; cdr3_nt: TGTGCCAGCAGCTCTATACTCTCGGGCTATGGCTACACCTTC
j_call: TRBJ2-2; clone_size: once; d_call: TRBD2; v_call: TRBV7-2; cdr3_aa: CASSLVEGGRPGTGELFF; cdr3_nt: TGTGCCAGCAGCTTAGTTGAAGGCGGGAGGCCTGGCACCGGGGAGCTGTTTTTT
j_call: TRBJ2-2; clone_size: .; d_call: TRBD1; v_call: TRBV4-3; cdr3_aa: CASSQSRTGGLTGELFF; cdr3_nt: TGCGCCAGCAGCCAAAGCCGGACAGGGGGCCTCACCGGGGAGCTGTTTTTT